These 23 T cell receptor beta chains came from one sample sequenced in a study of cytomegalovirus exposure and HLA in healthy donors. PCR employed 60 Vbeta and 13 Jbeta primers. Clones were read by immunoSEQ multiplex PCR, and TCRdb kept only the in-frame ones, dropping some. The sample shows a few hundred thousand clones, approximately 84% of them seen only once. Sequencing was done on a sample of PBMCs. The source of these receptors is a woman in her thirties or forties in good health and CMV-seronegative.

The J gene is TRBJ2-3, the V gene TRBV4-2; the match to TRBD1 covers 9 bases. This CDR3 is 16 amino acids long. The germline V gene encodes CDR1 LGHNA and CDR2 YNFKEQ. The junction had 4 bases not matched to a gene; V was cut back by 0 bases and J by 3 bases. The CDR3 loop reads CASSQERGQGTDTQYF. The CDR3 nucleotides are TGTGCCAGCAGCCAAGAGCGTGGACAGGGGACAGATACGCAGTATTTT.

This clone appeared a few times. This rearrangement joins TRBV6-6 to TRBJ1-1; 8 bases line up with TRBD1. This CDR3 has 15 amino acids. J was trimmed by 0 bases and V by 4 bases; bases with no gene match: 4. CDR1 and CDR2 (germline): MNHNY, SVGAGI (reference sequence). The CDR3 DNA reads TGTGCCAGCAGTTCCCGGGACAGGCTGAACACTGAAGCTTTCTTT. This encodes CASSSRDRLNTEAFF.

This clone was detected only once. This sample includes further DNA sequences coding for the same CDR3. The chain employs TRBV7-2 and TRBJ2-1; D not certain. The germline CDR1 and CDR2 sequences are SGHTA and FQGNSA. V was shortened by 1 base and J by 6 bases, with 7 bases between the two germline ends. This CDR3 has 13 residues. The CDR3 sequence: CASSLGSGNEQFF. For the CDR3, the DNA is TGTGCCAGCAGCTTAGGATCGGGCAATGAGCAGTTCTTC. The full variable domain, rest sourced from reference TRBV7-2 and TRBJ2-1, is GAGVSQSPSNKVTEKGKDVELRCDPISGHTALYWYRQSLGQGLEFLIYFQGNSAPDKSGLPSDRFSAERTGGSVSTLTIQRTQQEDSAVYLCASSLGSGNEQFFGPGTRLTVL.

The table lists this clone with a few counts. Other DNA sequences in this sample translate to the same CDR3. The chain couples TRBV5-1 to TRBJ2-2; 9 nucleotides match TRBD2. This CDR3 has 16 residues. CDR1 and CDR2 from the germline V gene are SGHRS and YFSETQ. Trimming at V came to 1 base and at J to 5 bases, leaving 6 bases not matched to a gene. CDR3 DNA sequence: TGCGCCAGCAGCTTGAGGTCGGCGGGGGGGACCGGGGAGCTGTTTTTT. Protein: CASSLRSAGGTGELFF.

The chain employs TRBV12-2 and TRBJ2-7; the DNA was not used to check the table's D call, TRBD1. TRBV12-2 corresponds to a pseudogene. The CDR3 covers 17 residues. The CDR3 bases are TGTGCAAGTCGCCCACCCGTCGACAGCGAAAGCTCCTACGAGCAGTACTTC. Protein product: CASRPPVDSESSYEQYF.

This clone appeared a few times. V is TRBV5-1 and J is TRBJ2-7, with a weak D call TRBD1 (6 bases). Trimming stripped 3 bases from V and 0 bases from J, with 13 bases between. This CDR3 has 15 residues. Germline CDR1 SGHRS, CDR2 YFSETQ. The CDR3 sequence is CASSWADRSSYEQYF. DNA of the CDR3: TGCGCCAGCAGCTGGGCTGACAGGAGCTCCTACGAGCAGTACTTC.

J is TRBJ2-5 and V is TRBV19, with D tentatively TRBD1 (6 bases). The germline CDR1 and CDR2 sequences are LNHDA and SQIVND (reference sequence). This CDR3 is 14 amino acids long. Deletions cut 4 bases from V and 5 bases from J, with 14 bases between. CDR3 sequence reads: CASSTRTVRETQYF. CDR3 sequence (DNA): TGTGCCAGTAGTACGCGGACAGTTCGGGAGACCCAGTACTTC.

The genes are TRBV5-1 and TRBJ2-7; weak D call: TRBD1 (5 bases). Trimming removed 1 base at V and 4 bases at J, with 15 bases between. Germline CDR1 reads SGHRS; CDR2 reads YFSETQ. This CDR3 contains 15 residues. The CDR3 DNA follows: TGCGCCAGCAGCTTGAAAGGTGGGGCTCTGTACGAGCAGTACTTC. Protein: CASSLKGGALYEQYF. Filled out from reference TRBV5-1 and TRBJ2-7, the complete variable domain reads KAGVTQTPRYLIKTRGQQVTLSCSPISGHRSVSWYQQTPGQGLQFLFEYFSETQRNKGNFPGRFSGRQFSNSRSEMNVSTLELGDSALYLCASSLKGGALYEQYFGPGTRLTVT.

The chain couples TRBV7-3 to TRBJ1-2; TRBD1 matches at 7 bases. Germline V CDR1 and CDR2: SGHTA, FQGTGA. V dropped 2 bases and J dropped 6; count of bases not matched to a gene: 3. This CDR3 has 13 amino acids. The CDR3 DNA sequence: TGTGCCAGCAGCTTAGGGCAGGGGGATGGCTACACCTTC. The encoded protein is CASSLGQGDGYTF.

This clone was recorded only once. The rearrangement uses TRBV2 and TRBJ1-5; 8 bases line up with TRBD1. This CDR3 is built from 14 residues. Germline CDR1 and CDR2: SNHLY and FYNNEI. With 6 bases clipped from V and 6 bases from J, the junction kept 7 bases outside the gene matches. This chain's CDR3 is CASRDREWLQPQHF. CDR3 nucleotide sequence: TGTGCCAGCAGGGACAGGGAGTGGCTTCAGCCCCAGCATTTT.

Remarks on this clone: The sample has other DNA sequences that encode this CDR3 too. CDR3 sequence: CASSQGGDRGQPQHF. CDR3 coding DNA: TGCGCCAGCAGCCAAGGAGGTGACAGGGGTCAGCCCCAGCATTTT. V and J are TRBV4-1 and TRBJ1-5, with 8 bases matching TRBD1. Germline V gene sequence: CDR1 MGHRA, CDR2 YSYEKL. The V and J ends lost 1 base and 6 bases, in that order; junction bases with no gene match: 5. The CDR3 contains 15 residues.

The CDR3 DNA reads as TGTGCCTGGAGTGTTTTTGGAAGTAGCGGCTACACCTTC. Protein product: CAWSVFGSSGYTF. The J gene is TRBJ1-2, the V gene TRBV30; unclear D gene. CDR1 is GTSNPN and CDR2 is SVGIG in the germline V gene (reference sequence). The ends were cut back, 0 bases at V and 8 bases at J, with 13 bases in the middle. The CDR3 sequence is 13 residues long. The whole variable domain, filled in from reference TRBV30 and TRBJ1-2, reads SQTIHQWPATLVQPVGSPLSLECTVEGTSNPNLYWYRQAAGRGLQLLFYSVGIGQISSEVPQNLSASRPQDRQFILSSKKLLLSDSGFYLCAWSVFGSSGYTFGSGTRLTVV.

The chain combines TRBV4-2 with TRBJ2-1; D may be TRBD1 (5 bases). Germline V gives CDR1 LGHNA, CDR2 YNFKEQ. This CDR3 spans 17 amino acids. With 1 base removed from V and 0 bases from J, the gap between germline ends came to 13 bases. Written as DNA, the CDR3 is TGTGCCAGCAGCCAAGCCCGTGGGGCTCCCTCCTACAATGAGCAGTTCTTC. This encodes CASSQARGAPSYNEQFF.

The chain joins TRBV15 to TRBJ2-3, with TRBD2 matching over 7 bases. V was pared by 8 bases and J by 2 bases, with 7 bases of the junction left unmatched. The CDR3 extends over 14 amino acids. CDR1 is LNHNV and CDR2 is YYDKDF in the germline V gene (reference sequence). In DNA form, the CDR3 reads TGTGCCACCGGTGCGGGGGATACCACAGATACGCAGTATTTT. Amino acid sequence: CATGAGDTTDTQYF.

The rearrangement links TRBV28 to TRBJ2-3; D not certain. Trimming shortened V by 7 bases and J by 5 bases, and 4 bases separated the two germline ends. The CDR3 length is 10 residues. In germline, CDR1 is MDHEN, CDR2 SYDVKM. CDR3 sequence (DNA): TGTGCCAGCAAGAGAGATACGCAGTATTTT. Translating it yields CASKRDTQYF.

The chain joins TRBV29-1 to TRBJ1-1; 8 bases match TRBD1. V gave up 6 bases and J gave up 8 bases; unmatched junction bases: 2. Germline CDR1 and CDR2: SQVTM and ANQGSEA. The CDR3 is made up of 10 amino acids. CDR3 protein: CSVGTGEAFF. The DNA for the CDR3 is TGCAGCGTGGGGACAGGCGAAGCTTTCTTT.

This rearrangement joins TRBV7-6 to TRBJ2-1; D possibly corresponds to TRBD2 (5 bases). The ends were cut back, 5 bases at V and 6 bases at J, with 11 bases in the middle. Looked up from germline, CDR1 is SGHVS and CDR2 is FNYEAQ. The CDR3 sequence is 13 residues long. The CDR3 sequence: CASSNPSPNEQFF. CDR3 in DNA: TGTGCCAGCAGCAACCCTAGCCCCAATGAGCAGTTCTTC.

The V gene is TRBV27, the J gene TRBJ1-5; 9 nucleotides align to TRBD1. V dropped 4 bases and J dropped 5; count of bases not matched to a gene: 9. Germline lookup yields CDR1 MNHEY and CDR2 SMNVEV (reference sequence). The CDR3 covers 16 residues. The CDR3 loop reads CASSSNRGRWDQPQHF. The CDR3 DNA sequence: TGTGCCAGCAGTTCAAACAGGGGGCGATGGGATCAGCCCCAGCATTTT.

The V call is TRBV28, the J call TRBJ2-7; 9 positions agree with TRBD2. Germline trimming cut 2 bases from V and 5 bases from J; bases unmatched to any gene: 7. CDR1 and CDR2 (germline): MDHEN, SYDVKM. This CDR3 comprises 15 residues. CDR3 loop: CASSLPAGGVDEQYF. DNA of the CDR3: TGTGCCAGCAGTTTACCAGCGGGGGGCGTCGACGAGCAGTACTTC. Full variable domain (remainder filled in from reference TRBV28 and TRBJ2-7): DVKVTQSSRYLVKRTGEKVFLECVQDMDHENMFWYRQDPGLGLRLIYFSYDVKMKEKGDIPEGYSVSREKKERFSLILESASTNQTSMYLCASSLPAGGVDEQYFGPGTRLTVT.

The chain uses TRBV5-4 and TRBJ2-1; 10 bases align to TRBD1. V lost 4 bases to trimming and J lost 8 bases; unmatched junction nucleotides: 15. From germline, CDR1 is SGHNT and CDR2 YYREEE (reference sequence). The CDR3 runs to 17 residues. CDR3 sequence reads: CASSTQPTGTGADEQFF. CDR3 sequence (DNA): TGTGCCAGCAGCACTCAGCCGACCGGGACAGGGGCCGATGAGCAGTTCTTC.

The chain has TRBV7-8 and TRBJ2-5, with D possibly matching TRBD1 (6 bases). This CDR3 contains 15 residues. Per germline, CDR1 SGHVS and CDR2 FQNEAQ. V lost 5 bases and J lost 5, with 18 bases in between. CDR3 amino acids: CASSPGALGWETQYF. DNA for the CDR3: TGTGCCAGCAGCCCAGGGGCTCTCGGGTGGGAGACCCAGTACTTC.

CDR3 nucleotides: TGTGCCAGCAGTGAATGGGGGCGTCTATACGAGCAGTACTTC. Encoded protein: CASSEWGRLYEQYF. This sequence joins TRBV2 and TRBJ2-7; maybe TRBD1 (6 bases). This CDR3 comprises 14 residues. In germline, CDR1 is SNHLY, CDR2 FYNNEI. Deletions cut 2 bases from V and 4 bases from J, with 12 bases between.

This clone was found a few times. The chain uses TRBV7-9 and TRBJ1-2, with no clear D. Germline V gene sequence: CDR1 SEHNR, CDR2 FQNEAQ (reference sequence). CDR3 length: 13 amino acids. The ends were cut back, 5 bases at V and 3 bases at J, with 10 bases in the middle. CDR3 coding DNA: TGTGCCAGCAGCGTCAGTGATTACTATGGCTACACCTTC. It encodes CASSVSDYYGYTF.